The T cell receptor (beta chain) described here comes from a study of blood T cell repertoires in COVID-19. Profiling relied on immunoSEQ multiplex PCR, and the TCRdb table lists in-frame clones only, not all of them. The data hold about 56,000 clones, with approximately 88% observed a single time. V lost 3 bases and J 0 bases, leaving 10 bases between the germline ends. Germline CDR1 SGHKS, CDR2 YYEKEE (reference sequence). This CDR3 spans 15 amino acids. Material for sequencing was peripheral blood. The clonotype was recovered from a human donor in a cohort sampled during active COVID-19. The gene calls are TRBV5-5 and TRBJ1-3; D not certain. CDR3 region: CASSSNANSGNTIYF. The CDR3 bases are TGTGCCAGCAGCTCAAACGCGAACTCTGGAAACACCATATATTTT.